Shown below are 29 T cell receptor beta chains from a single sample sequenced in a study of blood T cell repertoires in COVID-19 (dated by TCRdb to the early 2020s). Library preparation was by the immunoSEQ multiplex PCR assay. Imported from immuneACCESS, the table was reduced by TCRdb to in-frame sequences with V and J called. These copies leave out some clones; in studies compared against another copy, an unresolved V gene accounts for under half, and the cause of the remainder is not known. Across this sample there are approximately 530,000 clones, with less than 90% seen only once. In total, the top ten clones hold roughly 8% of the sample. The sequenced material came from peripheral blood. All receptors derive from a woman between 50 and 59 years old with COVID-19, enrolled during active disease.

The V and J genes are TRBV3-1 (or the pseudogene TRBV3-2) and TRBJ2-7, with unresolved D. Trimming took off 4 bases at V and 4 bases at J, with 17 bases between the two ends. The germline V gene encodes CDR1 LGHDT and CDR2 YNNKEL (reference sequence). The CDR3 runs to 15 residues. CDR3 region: CASSRTTAYSYEQYF. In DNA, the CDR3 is TGTGCCAGCAGCCGAACTACCGCTTACTCTTACGAGCAGTACTTC.

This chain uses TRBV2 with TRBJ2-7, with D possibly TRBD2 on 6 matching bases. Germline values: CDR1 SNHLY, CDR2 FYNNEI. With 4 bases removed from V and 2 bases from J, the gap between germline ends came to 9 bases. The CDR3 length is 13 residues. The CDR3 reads CASSVTRTYEQYF. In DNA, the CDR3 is TGTGCCAGCAGTGTGACTAGGACCTACGAGCAGTACTTC.

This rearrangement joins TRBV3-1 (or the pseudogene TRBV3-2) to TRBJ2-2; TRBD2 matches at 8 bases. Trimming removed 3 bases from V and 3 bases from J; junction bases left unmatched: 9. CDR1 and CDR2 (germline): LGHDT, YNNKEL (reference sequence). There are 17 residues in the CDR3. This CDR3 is CASSHPSGGLDTGELFF. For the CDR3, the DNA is TGTGCCAGCAGCCATCCCAGCGGGGGCCTGGACACCGGGGAGCTGTTTTTT.

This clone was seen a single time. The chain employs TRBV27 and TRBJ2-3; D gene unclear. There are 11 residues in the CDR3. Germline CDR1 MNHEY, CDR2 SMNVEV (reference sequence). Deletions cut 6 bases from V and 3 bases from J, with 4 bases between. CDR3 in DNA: TGTGCCAGCAGACTTACAGATACGCAGTATTTT. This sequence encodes CASRLTDTQYF.

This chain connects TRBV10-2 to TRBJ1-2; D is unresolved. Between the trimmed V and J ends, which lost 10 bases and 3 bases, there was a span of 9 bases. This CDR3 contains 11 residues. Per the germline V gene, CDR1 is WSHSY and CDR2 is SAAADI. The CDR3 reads CATEGDYGYTF. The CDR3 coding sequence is TGCGCCACCGAGGGAGACTATGGCTACACCTTC.

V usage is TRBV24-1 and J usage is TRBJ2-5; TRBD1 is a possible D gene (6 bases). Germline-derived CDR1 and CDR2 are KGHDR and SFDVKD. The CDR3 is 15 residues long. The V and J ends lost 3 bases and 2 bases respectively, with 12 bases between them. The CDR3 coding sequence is TGTGCCACCAGTGATCGGGACAACTCTCAAGAGACCCAGTACTTC. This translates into CATSDRDNSQETQYF.

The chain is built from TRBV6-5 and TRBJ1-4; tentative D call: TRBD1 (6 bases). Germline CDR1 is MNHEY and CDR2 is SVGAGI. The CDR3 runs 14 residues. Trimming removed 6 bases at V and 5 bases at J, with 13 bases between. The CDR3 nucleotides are TGTGCCAGCAGGGCTCCTCAGGGGAATGAAAAACTGTTTTTT. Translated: CASRAPQGNEKLFF.

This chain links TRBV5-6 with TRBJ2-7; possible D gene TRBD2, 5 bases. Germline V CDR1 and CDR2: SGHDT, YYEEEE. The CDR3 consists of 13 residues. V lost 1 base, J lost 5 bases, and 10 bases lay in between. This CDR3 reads CASSLWVGDEQYF. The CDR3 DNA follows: TGTGCCAGCAGCTTGTGGGTCGGGGACGAGCAGTACTTC.

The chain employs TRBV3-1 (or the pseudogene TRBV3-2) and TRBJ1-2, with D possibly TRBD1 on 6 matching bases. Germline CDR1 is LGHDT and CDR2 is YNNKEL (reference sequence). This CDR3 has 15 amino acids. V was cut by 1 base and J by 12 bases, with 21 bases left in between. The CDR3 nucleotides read TGTGCCAGCAGCCAAGCCACCCCGGGACACGAGGACCACACCTTC. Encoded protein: CASSQATPGHEDHTF.

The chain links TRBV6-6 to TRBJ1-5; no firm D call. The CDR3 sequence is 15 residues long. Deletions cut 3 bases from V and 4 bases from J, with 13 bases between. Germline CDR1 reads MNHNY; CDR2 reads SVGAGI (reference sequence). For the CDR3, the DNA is TGTGCCAGCAGTTATACAGTGGAATCTAATCAGCCCCAGCATTTT. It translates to CASSYTVESNQPQHF.

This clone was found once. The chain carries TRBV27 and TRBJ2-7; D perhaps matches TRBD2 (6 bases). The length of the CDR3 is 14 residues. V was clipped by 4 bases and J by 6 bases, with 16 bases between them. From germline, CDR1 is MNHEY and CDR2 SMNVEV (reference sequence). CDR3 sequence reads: CASSWRGVMGEQYF. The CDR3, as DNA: TGTGCCAGCAGTTGGAGGGGAGTTATGGGCGAGCAGTACTTC.

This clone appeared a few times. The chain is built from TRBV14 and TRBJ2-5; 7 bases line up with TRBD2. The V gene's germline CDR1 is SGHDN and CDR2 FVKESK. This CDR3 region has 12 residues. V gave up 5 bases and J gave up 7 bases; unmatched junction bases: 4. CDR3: CASSYTGGTQYF. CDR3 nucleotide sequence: TGTGCCAGCAGCTACACGGGAGGGACCCAGTACTTC.

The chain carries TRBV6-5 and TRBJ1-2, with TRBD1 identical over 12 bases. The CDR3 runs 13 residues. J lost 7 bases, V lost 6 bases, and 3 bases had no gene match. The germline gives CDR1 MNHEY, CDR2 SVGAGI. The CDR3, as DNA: TGTGCCAGCAGCGGGACAGGGGGCTTTGGCTACACCTTC. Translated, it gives CASSGTGGFGYTF.

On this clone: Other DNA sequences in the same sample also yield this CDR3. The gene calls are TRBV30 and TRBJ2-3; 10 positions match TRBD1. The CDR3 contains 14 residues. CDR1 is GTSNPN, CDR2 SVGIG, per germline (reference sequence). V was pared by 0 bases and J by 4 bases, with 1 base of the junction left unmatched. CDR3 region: CAWSVGTGADTQYF. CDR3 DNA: TGTGCCTGGAGTGTAGGGACAGGGGCAGATACGCAGTATTTT. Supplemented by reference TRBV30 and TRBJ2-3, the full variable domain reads SQTIHQWPATLVQPVGSPLSLECTVEGTSNPNLYWYRQAAGRGLQLLFYSVGIGQISSEVPQNLSASRPQDRQFILSSKKLLLSDSGFYLCAWSVGTGADTQYFGPGTRLTVL.

The CDR3 spells CAWSVPAGLQGYTF. The CDR3 nucleotides read TGTGCCTGGAGTGTACCGGCGGGGCTACAAGGCTACACCTTC. This sequence joins TRBV30 and TRBJ1-2; weak D call: TRBD1 (5 bases). The CDR3 is 14 amino acids. V was pared by 0 bases and J by 8 bases, with 16 bases between. Germline V gene data show CDR1 as GTSNPN and CDR2 as SVGIG (reference sequence).

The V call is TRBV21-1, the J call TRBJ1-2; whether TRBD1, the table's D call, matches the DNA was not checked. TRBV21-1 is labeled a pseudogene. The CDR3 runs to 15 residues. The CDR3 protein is CASSKRPGEIYGYTF. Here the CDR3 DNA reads TGTGCCAGCAGCAAAAGGCCAGGGGAGATTTATGGCTACACCTTC.

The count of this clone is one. This CDR3 is CASSLPGQGQLNYGYTF. The CDR3 nucleotides read TGTGCCAGCAGCTTGCCGGGACAGGGCCAACTTAACTATGGCTACACCTTC. The chain is built from TRBV5-5 and TRBJ1-2; the match to TRBD1 covers 9 bases. Germline trimming cut 1 base from V and 1 base from J; bases unmatched to any gene: 8. Looked up from germline, CDR1 is SGHKS and CDR2 is YYEKEE (reference sequence). The CDR3 is 17 residues long.

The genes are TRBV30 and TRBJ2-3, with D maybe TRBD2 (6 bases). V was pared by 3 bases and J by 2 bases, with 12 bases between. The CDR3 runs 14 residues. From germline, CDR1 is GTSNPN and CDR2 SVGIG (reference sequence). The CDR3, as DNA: TGTGCCTGGAGCCGTGGCGGGGACACAGATACGCAGTATTTT. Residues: CAWSRGGDTDTQYF.

CDR3 sequence reads: CASSGGSWLDTQYF. The DNA for the CDR3 is TGTGCCAGCAGCGGCGGGTCTTGGCTAGATACGCAGTATTTT. The chain joins TRBV6-5 to TRBJ2-3, with D possibly matching TRBD2 (5 bases). This CDR3 region has 14 residues. V lost 6 bases to trimming and J lost 5 bases, with 15 bases between them. CDR1 MNHEY and CDR2 SVGAGI come from the germline V gene.

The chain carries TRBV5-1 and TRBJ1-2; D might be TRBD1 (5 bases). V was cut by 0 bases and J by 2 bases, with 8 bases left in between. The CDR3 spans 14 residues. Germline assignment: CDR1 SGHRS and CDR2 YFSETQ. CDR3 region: CASSLVPGNYGYTF. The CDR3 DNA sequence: TGCGCCAGCAGCTTGGTACCAGGGAACTATGGCTACACCTTC.

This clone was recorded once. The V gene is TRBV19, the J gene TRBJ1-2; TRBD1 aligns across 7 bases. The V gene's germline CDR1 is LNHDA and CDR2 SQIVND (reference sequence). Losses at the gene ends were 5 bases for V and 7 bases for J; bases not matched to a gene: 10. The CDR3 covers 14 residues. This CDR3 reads CASSADREVGGYTF. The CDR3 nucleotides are TGTGCCAGTAGTGCCGACAGGGAAGTCGGTGGCTACACCTTC.

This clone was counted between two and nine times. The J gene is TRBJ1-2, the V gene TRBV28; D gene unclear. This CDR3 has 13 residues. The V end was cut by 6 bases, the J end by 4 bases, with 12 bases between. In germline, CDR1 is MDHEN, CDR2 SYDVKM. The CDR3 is CASSWAVSYGYTF. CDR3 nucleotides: TGTGCCAGCAGCTGGGCCGTTTCCTATGGCTACACCTTC.

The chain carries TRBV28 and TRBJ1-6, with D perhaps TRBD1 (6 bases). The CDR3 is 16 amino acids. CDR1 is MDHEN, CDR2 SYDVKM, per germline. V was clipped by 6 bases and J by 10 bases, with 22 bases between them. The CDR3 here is CASSPQPTGRGSPLHF. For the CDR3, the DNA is TGTGCCAGCAGCCCCCAGCCGACAGGTCGGGGATCACCCCTCCACTTT.

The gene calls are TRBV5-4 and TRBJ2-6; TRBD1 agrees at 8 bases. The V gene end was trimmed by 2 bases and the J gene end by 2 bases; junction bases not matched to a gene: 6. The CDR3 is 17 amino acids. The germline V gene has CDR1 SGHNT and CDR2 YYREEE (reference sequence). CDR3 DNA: TGTGCCAGCAGCTTTGGACAGGGAGTGCCTGGGGCCAACGTCCTGACTTTC. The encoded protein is CASSFGQGVPGANVLTF.

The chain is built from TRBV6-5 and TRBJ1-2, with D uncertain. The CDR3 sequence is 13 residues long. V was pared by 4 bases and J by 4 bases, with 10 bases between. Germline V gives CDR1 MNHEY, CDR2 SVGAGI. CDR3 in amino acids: CASSLRRVYGYTF. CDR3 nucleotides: TGTGCCAGCAGTTTGCGGCGGGTCTATGGCTACACCTTC.

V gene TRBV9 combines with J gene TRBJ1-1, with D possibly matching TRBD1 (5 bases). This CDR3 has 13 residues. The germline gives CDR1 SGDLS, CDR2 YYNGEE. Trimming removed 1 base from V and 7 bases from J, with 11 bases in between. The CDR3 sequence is CASSVLTANEAFF. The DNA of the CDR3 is TGTGCCAGCAGCGTATTGACAGCAAATGAAGCTTTCTTT. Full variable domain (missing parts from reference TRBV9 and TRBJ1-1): DSGVTQTPKHLITATGQRVTLRCSPRSGDLSVYWYQQSLDQGLQFLIQYYNGEERAKGNILERFSAQQFPDLHSELNLSSLELGDSALYFCASSVLTANEAFFGQGTRLTVV.

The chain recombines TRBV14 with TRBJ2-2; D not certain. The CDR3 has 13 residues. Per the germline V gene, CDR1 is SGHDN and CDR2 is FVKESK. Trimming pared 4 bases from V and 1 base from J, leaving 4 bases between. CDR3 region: CASSLQNTGELFF. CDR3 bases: TGTGCCAGCAGCCTACAGAACACCGGGGAGCTGTTTTTT.

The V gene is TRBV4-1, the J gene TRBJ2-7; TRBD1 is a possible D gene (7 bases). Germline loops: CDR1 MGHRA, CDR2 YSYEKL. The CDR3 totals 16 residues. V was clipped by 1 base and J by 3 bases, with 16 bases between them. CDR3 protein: CASSQVRQGGFYEQYF. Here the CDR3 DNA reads TGCGCCAGCAGCCAAGTGCGGCAGGGGGGCTTCTACGAGCAGTACTTC.

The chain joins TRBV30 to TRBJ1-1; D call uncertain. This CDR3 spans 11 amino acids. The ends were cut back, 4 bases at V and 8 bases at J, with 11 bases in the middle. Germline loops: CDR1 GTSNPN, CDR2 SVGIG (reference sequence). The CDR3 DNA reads TGTGCCTGGACGACCGGAGTCGAAGCTTTCTTT. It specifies CAWTTGVEAFF. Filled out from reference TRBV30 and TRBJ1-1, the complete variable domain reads SQTIHQWPATLVQPVGSPLSLECTVEGTSNPNLYWYRQAAGRGLQLLFYSVGIGQISSEVPQNLSASRPQDRQFILSSKKLLLSDSGFYLCAWTTGVEAFFGQGTRLTVV.